This T cell receptor beta chain was obtained from a study of T cell responses to AZD1222 COVID-19 vaccine. General study results and limits: Possibly, clonal diversity was underestimated; donors were largely white British and included more females.

The germline V gene encodes CDR1 GTSNPN and CDR2 SVGIG (reference sequence). V was pared by 3 bases and J by 3 bases, with 12 bases between. CDR3 length: 14 amino acids. As to this clone: The antigen remains undetermined.

Measured with immunoSEQ multiplex PCR; TCRdb has only the in-frame clones, and not every one. The sample includes 130,000 or so clones, less than 95% of them seen just once. The clonotype was recovered from an adult in good health. The chain is built from TRBV30 and TRBJ1-5; possible D gene TRBD1, 6 bases. The source was peripheral blood, collected on day 0 of AZD1222 vaccination. The CDR3 is CAWSTGTTNQPQHF. The DNA of the CDR3 is TGTGCCTGGAGCACAGGGACCACCAATCAGCCCCAGCATTTT.